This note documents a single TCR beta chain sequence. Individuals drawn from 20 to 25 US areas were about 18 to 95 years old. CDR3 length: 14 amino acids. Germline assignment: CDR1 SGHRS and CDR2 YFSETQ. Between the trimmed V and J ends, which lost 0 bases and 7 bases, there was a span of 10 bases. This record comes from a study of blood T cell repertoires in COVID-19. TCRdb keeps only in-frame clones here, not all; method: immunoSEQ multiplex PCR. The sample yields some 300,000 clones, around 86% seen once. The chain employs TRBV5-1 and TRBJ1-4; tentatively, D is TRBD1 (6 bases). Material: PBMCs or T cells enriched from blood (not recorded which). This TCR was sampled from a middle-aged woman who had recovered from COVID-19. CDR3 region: CASSLGGGGEKLFF. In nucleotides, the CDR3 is TGCGCCAGCAGCTTGGGCGGGGGCGGTGAAAAACTGTTTTTT.